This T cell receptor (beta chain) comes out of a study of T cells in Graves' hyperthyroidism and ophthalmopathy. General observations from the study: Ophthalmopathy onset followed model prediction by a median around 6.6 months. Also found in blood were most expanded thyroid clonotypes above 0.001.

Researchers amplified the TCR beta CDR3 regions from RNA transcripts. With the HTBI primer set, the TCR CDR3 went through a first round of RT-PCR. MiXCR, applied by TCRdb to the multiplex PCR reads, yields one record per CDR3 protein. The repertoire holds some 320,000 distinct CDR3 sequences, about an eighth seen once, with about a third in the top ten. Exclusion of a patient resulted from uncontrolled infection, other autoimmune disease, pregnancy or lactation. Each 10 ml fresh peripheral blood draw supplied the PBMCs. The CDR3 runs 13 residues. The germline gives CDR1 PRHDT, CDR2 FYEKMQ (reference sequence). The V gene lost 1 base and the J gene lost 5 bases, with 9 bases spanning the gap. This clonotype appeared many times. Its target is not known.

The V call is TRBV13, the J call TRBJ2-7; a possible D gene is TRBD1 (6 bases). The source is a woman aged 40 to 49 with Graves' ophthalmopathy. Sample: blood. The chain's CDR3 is CASSLEGGHEQYF. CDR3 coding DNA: TGTGCCAGCAGCTTAGAAGGGGGACACGAGCAGTACTTC.